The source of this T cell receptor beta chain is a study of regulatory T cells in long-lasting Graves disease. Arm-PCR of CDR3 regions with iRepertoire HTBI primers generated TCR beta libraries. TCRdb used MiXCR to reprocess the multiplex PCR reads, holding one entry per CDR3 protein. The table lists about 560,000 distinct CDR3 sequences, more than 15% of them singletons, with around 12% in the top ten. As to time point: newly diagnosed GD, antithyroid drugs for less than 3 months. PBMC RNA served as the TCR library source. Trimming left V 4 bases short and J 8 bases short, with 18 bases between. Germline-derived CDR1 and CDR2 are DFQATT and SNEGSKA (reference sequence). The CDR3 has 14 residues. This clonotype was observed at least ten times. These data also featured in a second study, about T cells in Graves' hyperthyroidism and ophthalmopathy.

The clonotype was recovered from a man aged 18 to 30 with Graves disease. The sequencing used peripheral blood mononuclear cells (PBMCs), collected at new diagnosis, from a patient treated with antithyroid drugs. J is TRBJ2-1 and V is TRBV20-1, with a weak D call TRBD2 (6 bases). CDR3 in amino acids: CSAISPLANHEQFF. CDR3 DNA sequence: TGCAGTGCTATATCCCCACTAGCCAACCATGAGCAGTTCTTC.